The 32 T cell receptor beta chains listed next were all sequenced from one sample in a study of CD8 T cells in Susac syndrome. RNA amounts of roughly 0.45 to 1 ug underwent reverse transcription with random hexamers. TCRdb independently ran MiXCR on the immunoSEQ multiplex PCR reads; one entry per CDR3 protein. The sample has tens of thousands of distinct CDR3 sequences; about 94% are singletons. The sample taken for sequencing was CD8+ T cells from PBMCs. Receptors originate from a human donor with Susac syndrome.

This clonotype was seen more than once but under ten times. The CDR3 protein is CASSPDNEKLFF. The DNA of the CDR3 is TGTGCCAGCAGTCCCGATAATGAAAAACTGTTTTTT. The chain joins TRBV27 to TRBJ1-4, with no clear D. This CDR3 has 12 residues. V was pared by 5 bases and J by 4 bases, with 5 bases between. Germline-derived CDR1 and CDR2 are MNHEY and SMNVEV (reference sequence).

V and J are TRBV6-1 and TRBJ2-1; 9 bases agree with TRBD1. The V gene end was trimmed by 6 bases and the J gene end by 4 bases; junction bases not matched to a gene: 10. This CDR3 is 16 amino acids long. CDR1 MNHNS and CDR2 SASEGT come from the germline V gene. CDR3 bases: TGTGCCAGCAGCAAGTTTTGGGACAGGGTATACAATGAGCAGTTCTTC. The encoded protein is CASSKFWDRVYNEQFF.

The CDR3 DNA sequence: TGTGCCACCAGCAGAGATTACGGTTGGCAGCCCCAGCATTTT. Protein sequence: CATSRDYGWQPQHF. This chain links TRBV15 with TRBJ1-5, with D hard to call. Trimming pared 0 bases from V and 7 bases from J, leaving 10 bases between. This CDR3 is built from 14 residues. CDR1 is LNHNV, CDR2 YYDKDF, per germline (reference sequence).

The J gene is TRBJ1-1, the V gene TRBV2; unclear D gene. The CDR3 is 15 residues long. The V end lost 3 bases, the J end lost 1 base, and 12 bases lay between the germline ends. Germline V gene data show CDR1 as SNHLY and CDR2 as FYNNEI. CDR3 nucleotide sequence: TGTGCCAGCAGTGACGTGTGGGAAAAGAACACTGAAGCTTTCTTT. Its protein is CASSDVWEKNTEAFF.

The rearrangement joins TRBV4-3 to TRBJ2-1; 8 nucleotides match TRBD2. The germline CDR1 and CDR2 sequences are LGHNA and YSLEER. The CDR3 loop spans 18 amino acids. The junction had 10 bases not matched to a gene; V was cut back by 3 bases and J by 0 bases. DNA of the CDR3: TGCGCCAGCAGCCAGGGGCGGGGGGCTCCGAGCTCCTACAATGAGCAGTTCTTC. Protein: CASSQGRGAPSSYNEQFF.

The J gene is TRBJ2-1, the V gene TRBV14; 12 nucleotides line up with TRBD2. V gave up 0 bases and J gave up 3 bases; unmatched junction bases: 12. The CDR3 is made up of 20 amino acids. CDR1 is SGHDN and CDR2 is FVKESK in the germline V gene. For the CDR3, the DNA is TGTGCCAGCAGCCAAGATTGGGCTAGCGGGGGGGACCGCATCTACAATGAGCAGTTCTTC. It yields the protein CASSQDWASGGDRIYNEQFF.

The DNA for the CDR3 is TGTGCCAGCTCCCCTAACCCTGGGCAATTTTACAATCAGCCCCAGCATTTT. It yields the protein CASSPNPGQFYNQPQHF. The chain links TRBV18 to TRBJ1-5; no clear D gene. CDR1 KGHSH and CDR2 LQKENI come from the germline V gene. The germline V and J ends were trimmed by 6 bases and 3 bases, with 21 bases remaining between them. CDR3 length: 17 amino acids.

This rearrangement joins TRBV15 to TRBJ2-1; D is possibly TRBD2 (6 bases). The CDR3 covers 13 residues. The V gene's germline CDR1 is LNHNV and CDR2 YYDKDF (reference sequence). Trimming pared 3 bases from V and 8 bases from J, leaving 11 bases between. For the CDR3, the DNA is TGTGCCACCAGCAGCGGGAGTCGGGATGAGCAGTTCTTC. Translated: CATSSGSRDEQFF.

V gene TRBV30 combines with J gene TRBJ2-2; 9 bases are a match to TRBD2. V shed 5 bases and J 3 bases; nucleotides not matched to a gene: 19. Germline V gives CDR1 GTSNPN, CDR2 SVGIG (reference sequence). The CDR3 is 19 residues long. The DNA for the CDR3 is TGTGCCTGGGATTTAATGGCCCCTCTGCGGGAGGGCGACACCGGGGAGCTGTTTTTT. It specifies CAWDLMAPLREGDTGELFF.

The rearrangement joins TRBV20-1 to TRBJ2-7; 10 bases are a match to TRBD2. Germline V gene sequence: CDR1 DFQATT, CDR2 SNEGSKA (reference sequence). The CDR3 totals 16 residues. V shed 3 bases and J 4 bases; nucleotides not matched to a gene: 12. CDR3 protein: CSARLHSGTSAYEQYF. The CDR3 region has the DNA TGCAGTGCTAGGCTCCACTCCGGGACTAGCGCGTACGAGCAGTACTTC.

The CDR3 here is CASSWPVGTSTTNEQFF. The CDR3 nucleotides are TGTGCCAGCAGTTGGCCGGTTGGGACGTCGACCACAAATGAGCAGTTCTTC. The chain has TRBV7-9 and TRBJ2-1; D is possibly TRBD1 or TRBD2 (5 bases each). The germline V and J ends were trimmed by 6 bases and 7 bases, with 25 bases remaining between them. The CDR3 extends over 17 amino acids. Germline V gene sequence: CDR1 SEHNR, CDR2 FQNEAQ (reference sequence).

This rearrangement joins TRBV20-1 to TRBJ2-3; D is possibly TRBD2 (6 bases). Germline V gene lookup returns CDR1 DFQATT and CDR2 SNEGSKA (reference sequence). The CDR3 totals 10 residues. With 5 bases removed from V and 8 bases from J, the gap between germline ends came to 8 bases. The CDR3 here is CSAGEVTQYF. CDR3 nucleotide sequence: TGCAGTGCTGGGGAGGTTACGCAGTATTTT.

This chain joins TRBV9 and TRBJ2-7; D ambiguous. V dropped 0 bases and J dropped 2 bases, with 12 bases sitting between them. The CDR3 contains 15 residues. The germline gives CDR1 SGDLS, CDR2 YYNGEE. The CDR3 region is CASSVASADTYEQYF. In nucleotides, the CDR3 is TGTGCCAGCAGCGTAGCGTCGGCAGACACCTACGAGCAGTACTTC.

The gene calls are TRBV4-2 and TRBJ2-6, with D possibly being TRBD1 (5 bases). The V gene lost 0 bases and the J gene lost 0 bases, with 6 bases spanning the gap. Germline loops: CDR1 LGHNA, CDR2 YNFKEQ. This CDR3 region has 16 residues. CDR3 protein: CASSQDTGSGANVLTF. In DNA, the CDR3 is TGTGCCAGCAGCCAAGATACAGGCTCTGGGGCCAACGTCCTGACTTTC.

This chain joins TRBV4-2 and TRBJ1-3; no clear D gene. The CDR3 runs 12 residues. Germline lookup yields CDR1 LGHNA and CDR2 YNFKEQ. Trimming took off 1 base at V and 4 bases at J, with 2 bases between the two ends. CDR3 nucleotide sequence: TGTGCCAGCAGCCAAGGAGGAAACACCATATATTTT. Its translation: CASSQGGNTIYF.

The V call is TRBV27, the J call TRBJ2-1; 9 bases fit TRBD2. CDR1 is MNHEY, CDR2 SMNVEV, per germline (reference sequence). This CDR3 comprises 16 residues. J lost 2 bases, V lost 6 bases, and 8 bases had no gene match. The CDR3 region is CASRALAGATYNEQFF. The CDR3 DNA reads as TGTGCCAGCAGGGCGTTAGCGGGGGCCACCTACAATGAGCAGTTCTTC.

The chain uses TRBV6-5 and TRBJ2-1, with 8 bases aligning to TRBD2. The CDR3 extends over 11 amino acids. V dropped 8 bases and J dropped 10; count of bases not matched to a gene: 4. Germline CDR1 reads MNHEY; CDR2 reads SVGAGI. CDR3 protein: CASLSGIEQFF. The CDR3 nucleotides are TGTGCCAGCCTTAGCGGGATCGAGCAGTTCTTC.

The chain recombines TRBV29-1 with TRBJ2-2, with TRBD1 identical over 8 bases. The CDR3 runs to 17 residues. The V gene's germline CDR1 is SQVTM and CDR2 ANQGSEA. The J segment lost 3 bases and the V segment lost 6 bases, leaving 15 bases of the junction unmatched. The CDR3 bases are TGCAGCGTCACCGAGGACAGGGAGCCGGGCTACACCGGGGAGCTGTTTTTT. As protein: CSVTEDREPGYTGELFF.

The J gene is TRBJ1-5, the V gene TRBV3-1, with 7 bases matching TRBD1. This CDR3 has 17 amino acids. The germline V gene has CDR1 LGHDT and CDR2 YNNKEL (reference sequence). V trimming: 0 bases; J trimming: 0 bases; junction bases outside the gene matches: 5. CDR3 sequence: CASSQDPSGGSNQPQHF. The CDR3 DNA is TGTGCCAGCAGCCAAGATCCCTCAGGGGGTAGCAATCAGCCCCAGCATTTT.

The genes are TRBV24-1 and TRBJ2-1, with D possibly matching TRBD2 (8 bases). Trimming removed 3 bases from V and 8 bases from J, with 25 bases in between. The CDR3 consists of 18 residues. Per the germline V gene, CDR1 is KGHDR and CDR2 is SFDVKD. This CDR3 is CATSDPGTAGTSSDEQFF. For the CDR3, the DNA is TGTGCCACCAGTGATCCCGGGACAGCCGGGACTAGTAGCGATGAGCAGTTCTTC.

The rearrangement uses TRBV13 and TRBJ1-4; D gene unclear. CDR3 length: 13 amino acids. Trimming took 4 bases from V and 7 from J, leaving 10 bases between them. Germline CDR1 PRHDT, CDR2 FYEKMQ (reference sequence). CDR3 DNA sequence: TGTGCCAGCAGCTCCCTGAGGAGTGAAAAACTGTTTTTT. It yields the protein CASSSLRSEKLFF.

The CDR3 spells CASSGGSSDEQFF. In nucleotides, the CDR3 is TGTGCCAGCTCGGGCGGGAGTAGCGATGAGCAGTTCTTC. V usage is TRBV18 and J usage is TRBJ2-1; 7 positions match TRBD2. J was trimmed by 8 bases and V by 6 bases; bases with no gene match: 7. The CDR3 runs 13 residues. Germline V CDR1 and CDR2: KGHSH, LQKENI. Filled out from reference TRBV18 and TRBJ2-1, the complete variable domain reads NAGVMQNPRHLVRRRGQEARLRCSPMKGHSHVYWYRQLPEEGLKFMVYLQKENIIDESGMPKERFSAEFPKEGPSILRIQQVVRGDSAAYFCASSGGSSDEQFFGPGTRLTVL.

This clonotype came up a few times. The chain links TRBV5-1 to TRBJ2-7; 7 bases are a match to TRBD2. The ends lost 1 base at V and 3 bases at J; junction bases unmatched: 4. Per the germline V gene, CDR1 is SGHRS and CDR2 is YFSETQ. CDR3 length equals 14 residues. CDR3 amino acids: CASSLKAGFYEQYF. The CDR3 DNA sequence: TGCGCCAGCAGCTTGAAAGCGGGGTTCTACGAGCAGTACTTC.

This clonotype was seen only once. V and J are TRBV20-1 and TRBJ2-1; tentatively, D is TRBD2 (5 bases). The CDR3 is made up of 13 amino acids. The germline gives CDR1 DFQATT, CDR2 SNEGSKA (reference sequence). Trimming took off 8 bases at V and 5 bases at J, with 16 bases between the two ends. The CDR3 sequence is CSNLGGANNEQFF. In nucleotides, the CDR3 is TGCAGTAATCTAGGAGGAGCGAACAATGAGCAGTTCTTC.

This clonotype was detected once. V and J are TRBV20-1 and TRBJ2-1; 10 nucleotides line up with TRBD2. The length of the CDR3 is 18 residues. CDR1 and CDR2 (germline): DFQATT, SNEGSKA (reference sequence). V gave up 0 bases and J gave up 5 bases; unmatched junction bases: 13. This CDR3 reads CSARDLSLAGVRHNEQFF. CDR3 DNA: TGCAGTGCTAGAGATCTGAGCCTAGCGGGAGTTCGGCACAATGAGCAGTTCTTC.

The chain is built from TRBV13 and TRBJ2-7; 9 bases agree with TRBD1. After removal of 1 base from V and 2 bases from J, the junction contained 9 bases not matched to a gene. Germline CDR1 is PRHDT and CDR2 is FYEKMQ (reference sequence). The CDR3 is made up of 17 amino acids. The CDR3 nucleotides are TGTGCCAGCAGCTTAGAAGGGACAGGGCTAAAACCCTACGAGCAGTACTTC. Translated, it gives CASSLEGTGLKPYEQYF.

CDR3 DNA: TGTGCCAGCAGTGAACCCACCGGACAGATTTCCAATGAGCAGTTCTTC. Encoded protein: CASSEPTGQISNEQFF. The V gene is TRBV2, the J gene TRBJ2-1, with D possibly being TRBD1 (6 bases). The length of the CDR3 is 16 residues. V gave up 2 bases and J gave up 6 bases, with 17 bases separating them. Germline lookup yields CDR1 SNHLY and CDR2 FYNNEI.

This clonotype appeared a single time. The rearrangement joins TRBV27 to TRBJ1-1; D uncertain. Germline CDR1 and CDR2: MNHEY and SMNVEV (reference sequence). The CDR3 runs 11 residues. The germline V and J ends were trimmed by 6 bases and 2 bases, with 4 bases remaining between them. The CDR3 DNA is TGTGCCAGCAGAATAAACACTGAAGCTTTCTTT. Its protein is CASRINTEAFF.

The rearrangement joins TRBV6-2 or TRBV6-3 to TRBJ2-6; D is unresolved. Trimming pared 6 bases from V and 4 bases from J, leaving 19 bases between. Germline V gene data show CDR1 as MNHEY and CDR2 as SVGEGT. The CDR3 spans 17 residues. The CDR3 region is CASSPLLSVAGANVLTF. The CDR3 nucleotides read TGTGCCAGCAGCCCCCTTTTATCGGTCGCCGGGGCCAACGTCCTGACTTTC.

This rearrangement joins TRBV2 to TRBJ2-4; possible D gene TRBD2, 6 bases. Per the germline V gene, CDR1 is SNHLY and CDR2 is FYNNEI. The germline V and J ends were trimmed by 4 bases and 6 bases, with 19 bases remaining between them. The CDR3 has 16 residues. The CDR3 here is CASSAGTSIKSNIQYF. CDR3 DNA: TGTGCCAGCAGTGCGGGGACTTCGATAAAATCAAACATTCAGTACTTC.

J is TRBJ2-5 and V is TRBV18; possibly TRBD1 for D (5 bases). Trimming took off 8 bases at V and 5 bases at J, with 15 bases between the two ends. The CDR3 consists of 13 residues. Germline V gene lookup returns CDR1 KGHSH and CDR2 LQKENI. The CDR3 spells CASQPQGLETQYF. The CDR3 bases are TGTGCCAGCCAGCCCCAGGGTCTGGAGACCCAGTACTTC.

The rearrangement links TRBV28 to TRBJ2-7, with D possibly being TRBD1 (6 bases). This CDR3 contains 13 residues. Germline-derived CDR1 and CDR2 are MDHEN and SYDVKM. V was clipped by 3 bases and J by 3 bases, with 9 bases between them. CDR3 sequence reads: CASSLNRVYEQYF. In DNA form, the CDR3 reads TGTGCCAGCAGTTTGAACAGGGTCTACGAGCAGTACTTC.